This T cell receptor (beta chain) derives from a study of blood T cell repertoires in COVID-19. Study in general: From T cells, B-cell-depleted T cells, or PBMCs came the material, which was cDNA or gDNA.

CDR1 and CDR2 (germline): MNHEY, SVGEGT. The V end was cut by 1 base, the J end by 3 bases, with 20 bases between. CDR3 length: 18 amino acids. Study processing details: From reference gene primer amplification, estimates of nucleated cell counts were derived. Measured with immunoSEQ multiplex PCR; TCRdb has only the in-frame clones, and not every one. That table supplies the V and J calls and clone size; D and trimming were determined from the DNA. The sample contains around 250,000 clones, roughly four fifths of which appear only once. This TCR was sampled from a man aged 25 to 40 who had recovered from COVID-19. The specimen was peripheral blood. V usage is TRBV6-2 or TRBV6-3 and J usage is TRBJ2-3; possibly TRBD1 for D (6 bases). In nucleotides, the CDR3 is TGTGCCAGCAGTTACTTAGGAAGGGGGTACGAATTTACAGATACGCAGTATTTT. Protein: CASSYLGRGYEFTDTQYF.